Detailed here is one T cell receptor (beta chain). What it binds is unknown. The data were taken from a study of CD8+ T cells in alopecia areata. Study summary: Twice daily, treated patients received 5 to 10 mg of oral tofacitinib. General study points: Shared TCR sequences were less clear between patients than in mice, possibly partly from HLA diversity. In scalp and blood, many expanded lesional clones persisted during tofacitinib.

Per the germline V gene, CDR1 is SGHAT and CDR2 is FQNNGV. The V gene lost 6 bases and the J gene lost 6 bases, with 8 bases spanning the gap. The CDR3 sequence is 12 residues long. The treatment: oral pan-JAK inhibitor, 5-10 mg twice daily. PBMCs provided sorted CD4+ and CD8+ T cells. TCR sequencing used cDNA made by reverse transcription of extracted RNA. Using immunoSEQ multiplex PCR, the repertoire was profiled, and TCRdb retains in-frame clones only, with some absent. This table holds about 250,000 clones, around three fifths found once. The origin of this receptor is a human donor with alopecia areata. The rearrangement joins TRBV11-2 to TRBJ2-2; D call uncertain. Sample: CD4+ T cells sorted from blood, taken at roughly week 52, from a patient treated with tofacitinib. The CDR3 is CASSYYPGELFF. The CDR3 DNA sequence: TGTGCCAGCAGTTATTATCCCGGGGAGCTGTTTTTT.